One T cell receptor (beta chain) is described in this entry. The CDR3 is 14 residues long. In germline, CDR1 is LNHDA, CDR2 SQIVND (reference sequence). Trimming shortened V by 7 bases and J by 4 bases, and 16 bases separated the two germline ends. Under the authors' procedure: By means of reference gene primer amplification, nucleated cell counts were estimated. TCRdb's table, derived via immunoSEQ multiplex PCR, lists solely in-frame clones and lacks some. V and J calls and clone size are those listed in that table; D and trimming were worked out from the DNA. The sample comprises nearly 300,000 clones, roughly nine tenths of which are singletons, and roughly 2.9% rests with the top ten. This entry comes from a study of blood T cell repertoires in COVID-19. Study background: The study drew acute and convalescent COVID-19 samples from the United States, Italy and Spain.

Self-reported history from a screening survey and questionnaire set each donor's cohort. The chain has TRBV19 and TRBJ1-1, with D possibly TRBD1 on 5 matching bases. This sequence originates from a woman in her 50s who had been exposed to COVID-19. The sequencing sample was made of PBMCs or T cells enriched from blood (not recorded which). CDR3 residues: CASTRDGGATEAFF. The CDR3 coding sequence is TGTGCCAGTACGAGGGACGGCGGGGCCACTGAAGCTTTCTTT. Filled out from reference TRBV19 and TRBJ1-1, the complete variable domain reads DGGITQSPKYLFRKEGQNVTLSCEQNLNHDAMYWYRQDPGQGLRLIYYSQIVNDFQKGDIAEGYSVSREKKESFPLTVTSAQKNPTAFYLCASTRDGGATEAFFGQGTRLTVV.